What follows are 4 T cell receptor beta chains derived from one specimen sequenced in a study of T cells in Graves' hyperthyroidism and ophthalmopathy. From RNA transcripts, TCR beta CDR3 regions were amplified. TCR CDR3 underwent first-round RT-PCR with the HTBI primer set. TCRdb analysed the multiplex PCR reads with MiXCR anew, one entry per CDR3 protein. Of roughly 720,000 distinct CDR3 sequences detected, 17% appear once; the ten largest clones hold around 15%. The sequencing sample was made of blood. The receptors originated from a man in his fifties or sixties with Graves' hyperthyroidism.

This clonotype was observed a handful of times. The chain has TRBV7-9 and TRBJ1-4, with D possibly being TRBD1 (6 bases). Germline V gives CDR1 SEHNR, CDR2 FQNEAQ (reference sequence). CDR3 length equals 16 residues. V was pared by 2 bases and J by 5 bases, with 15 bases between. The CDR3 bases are TGTGCCAGCAGCTTAACAGAGGACAGACCCAATGAAAAACTGTTTTTT. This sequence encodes CASSLTEDRPNEKLFF.

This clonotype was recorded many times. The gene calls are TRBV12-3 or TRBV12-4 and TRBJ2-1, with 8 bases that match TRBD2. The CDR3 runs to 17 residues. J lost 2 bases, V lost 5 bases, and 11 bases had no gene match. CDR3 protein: CASSASWGREAYNEQFF. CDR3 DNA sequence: TGTGCCAGCAGTGCTAGTTGGGGGCGGGAGGCCTACAATGAGCAGTTCTTC.

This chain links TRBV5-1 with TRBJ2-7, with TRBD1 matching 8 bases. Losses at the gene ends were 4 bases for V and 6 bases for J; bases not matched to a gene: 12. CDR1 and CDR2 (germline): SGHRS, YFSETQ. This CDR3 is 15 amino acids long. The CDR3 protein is CASSPGTGGTSEQYF. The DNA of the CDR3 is TGCGCCAGCAGCCCGGGGACAGGAGGGACCAGCGAGCAGTACTTC.

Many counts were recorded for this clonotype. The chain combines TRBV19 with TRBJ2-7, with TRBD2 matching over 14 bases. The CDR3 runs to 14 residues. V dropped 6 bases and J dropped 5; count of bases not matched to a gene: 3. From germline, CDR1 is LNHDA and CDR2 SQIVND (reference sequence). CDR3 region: CASRGGLAGDEQYF. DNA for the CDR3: TGTGCCAGTAGGGGGGGACTAGCGGGAGACGAGCAGTACTTC.